This TCR beta chain came from a study of T cells in Graves' hyperthyroidism and ophthalmopathy. Findings of the study overall: Ophthalmopathy and stable hyperthyroidism were told apart by a 13 V-J model.

Amplification of TCR beta CDR3 regions used RNA as the template. During a first-round RT-PCR of the TCR CDR3, the HTBI primer set was used. From the multiplex PCR reads, TCRdb called clonotypes with MiXCR, one entry per CDR3 protein. Of 600,000 or so distinct CDR3 sequences listed, about 16% are singletons. The CDR3 covers 16 residues. CDR1 and CDR2 from the germline V gene are SGHAT and FQDESV (reference sequence). V shed 5 bases and J shed 1 base, with 15 bases lying between them. This clonotype was seen at least ten times. Its specificity is unknown. The clonotype was recovered from a woman in her 30s with Graves' hyperthyroidism. V gene TRBV11-1 combines with J gene TRBJ2-1, with a weak D call TRBD1 (6 bases). Material for sequencing was blood. The CDR3 reads CASSSTGTLSYNEQFF. The CDR3 nucleotides are TGTGCCAGCAGCAGCACCGGGACATTATCCTACAATGAGCAGTTCTTC.